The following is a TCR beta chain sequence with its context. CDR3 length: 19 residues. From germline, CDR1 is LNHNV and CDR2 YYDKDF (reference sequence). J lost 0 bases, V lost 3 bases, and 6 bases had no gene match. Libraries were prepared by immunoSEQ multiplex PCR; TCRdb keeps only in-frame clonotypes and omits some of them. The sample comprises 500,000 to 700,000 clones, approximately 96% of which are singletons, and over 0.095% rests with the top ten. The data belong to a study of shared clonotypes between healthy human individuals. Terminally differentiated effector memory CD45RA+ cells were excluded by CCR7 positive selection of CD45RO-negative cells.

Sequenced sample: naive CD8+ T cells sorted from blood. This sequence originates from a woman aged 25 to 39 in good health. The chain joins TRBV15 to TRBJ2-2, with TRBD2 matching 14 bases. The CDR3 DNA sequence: TGTGCCACCAGCAGCAATAGACTAGCGGGAGGGACGAACACCGGGGAGCTGTTTTTT. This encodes CATSSNRLAGGTNTGELFF.